This T cell receptor beta chain comes out of a study of blood T cell repertoires in COVID-19 (dated by TCRdb to 2018 to 2020). Broadly, across the study: Collaborator samples came from the United States, Italy and Spain and covered acute and convalescent phases of COVID-19. The repertoires were released in a freely available public database meant as a resource for research on the immune response to SARS-CoV-2. The samples were drawn from two sources: the first 160 participants of the ongoing ImmuneRACE study, and some 1,300 subjects contributed by 6 global collaborators. Deeply sampled blood TCRbeta repertoires from subjects exposed to, actively infected with, or recovered from COVID-19 were included in the dataset. Sample metadata almost always included a de-identified subject ID, COVID-19 status, age in years and sex. The material from the prospective study consisted of cDNA or gDNA derived from T cells, B-cell-depleted T cells, or PBMCs. Where HLA class I and class II types were available, the types were taken from metadata supplied by the sample provider, not from assay-based typing.

What the study reported, not specific to this receptor: How much clinical and demographic metadata was included differed by source and by participant, and the metadata was provided uncurated.

In Seattle, one collaborating source enrolled patients while the infection was active and tracked those patients longitudinally over the course of disease. Each collaborating institution followed its own protocols to collect whole blood in K2EDTA tubes. For TCRbeta analysis, collaborators shipped samples as frozen whole blood, isolated PBMCs, or DNA extracted from either of those sample types. TCRbeta CDR3 regions were amplified from genomic DNA by means of the immunoSEQ Assay, a bias-controlled multiplex PCR. The paper's processing steps were these. Nucleated cell counts per sample were estimated from amplification of reference gene primers within the assay. To quantify the absolute abundance of each unique TCRbeta CDR3 rearrangement, sequence reads were collapsed and filtered. For each sample, productive Simpson clonality was calculated as the square root of Simpson's diversity index over productive rearrangements. The clones in this table, taken by TCRdb from immuneACCESS, are in-frame only. Not every clone is retained; where verified, under half of the shortfall comes from an unresolved V gene, and the cause of the rest is unknown. V, J and clone size derive from that table, while D and trimming were established from the DNA sequence. For this sample there are about 170,000 clones; roughly 90% appear just once. Roughly 5% of the sample goes to the ten largest clones.

The junction carries 16 bases between V and J, which are trimmed by 1 base and 3 bases respectively. The CDR3 covers 16 residues, taking in both the cysteine and the phenylalanine. The CDR3 DNA has 48 bases and is translated from base 1. The germline V gene provides CDR1 KGHSH and CDR2 LQKENI. A few counts support this clone. It has no known antigen specificity. The record has no base qualities; no much larger clone is one base away. Sequenced input: peripheral blood. The rearranged chain carries TRBV18 and TRBJ2-7; D gene: possibly TRBD2, on 6 matching bases. The clonotype comes from a man younger than 35 with COVID-19, enrolled during active disease. The bases are TGTGCCAGCTCACCACGGTTGCGGGGCGAGGACTACGAGCAGTACTTC. The translation is CASSPRLRGEDYEQYF.